This TCR beta chain was sequenced in a study of cytomegalovirus exposure and HLA in healthy donors. Trimming cost V 4 bases and J 6 bases, with 15 bases left between them. This CDR3 contains 15 residues. Germline-derived CDR1 and CDR2 are SGHDN and FVKESK. Regarding the study as a whole: Per published accounts, TCR beta sequences correctly predicted the HLA-A and HLA-B alleles of most subjects. A later analysis reportedly found that, within productive TCRs, an Asian-associated ancestry cluster had fewer N-insertions than the mean observed across the 666 donors.

Researchers ran the PCR with 60 Vbeta and 13 Jbeta primers. In the original workflow: A later analysis tallied approximately 87 million unique TCR beta chains, 9 million to 12 million of them shared. The assay was immunoSEQ multiplex PCR, and TCRdb's table has in-frame clones only and misses some. That table gives V, J and clone size, and the DNA gave D and trimming. The sample includes more than 140,000 clones, 50% to 75% of them seen just once. As regards this clone: The target antigen is unknown.

The TCR sequence derives from a woman in her twenties or thirties in good health and CMV-seropositive. The sample consisted of PBMCs. The chain employs TRBV14 and TRBJ2-2; TRBD1 might be the D (5 bases). CDR3 DNA: TGTGCCAGCAGCCCTCTTGCGGACAACTCCGGGGAGCTGTTTTTT. It yields the protein CASSPLADNSGELFF.